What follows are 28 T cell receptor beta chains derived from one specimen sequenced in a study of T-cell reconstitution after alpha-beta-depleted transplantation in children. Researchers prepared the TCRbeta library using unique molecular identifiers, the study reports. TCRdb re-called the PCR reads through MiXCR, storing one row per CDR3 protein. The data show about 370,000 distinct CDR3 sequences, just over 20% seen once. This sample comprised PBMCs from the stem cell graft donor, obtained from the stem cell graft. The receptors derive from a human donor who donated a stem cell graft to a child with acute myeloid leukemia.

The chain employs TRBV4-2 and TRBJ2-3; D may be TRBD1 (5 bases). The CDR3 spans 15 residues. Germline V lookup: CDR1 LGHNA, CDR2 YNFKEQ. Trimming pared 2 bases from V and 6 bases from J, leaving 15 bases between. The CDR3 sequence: CASSQQLEPGDTQYF. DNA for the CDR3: TGTGCCAGCAGCCAACAACTTGAACCAGGGGATACGCAGTATTTT.

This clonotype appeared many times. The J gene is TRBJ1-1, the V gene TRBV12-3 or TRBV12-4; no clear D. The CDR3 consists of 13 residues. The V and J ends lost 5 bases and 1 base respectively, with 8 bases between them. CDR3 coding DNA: TGTGCCAGCAGTCAGGCGTGGAACACTGAAGCTTTCTTT. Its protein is CASSQAWNTEAFF.

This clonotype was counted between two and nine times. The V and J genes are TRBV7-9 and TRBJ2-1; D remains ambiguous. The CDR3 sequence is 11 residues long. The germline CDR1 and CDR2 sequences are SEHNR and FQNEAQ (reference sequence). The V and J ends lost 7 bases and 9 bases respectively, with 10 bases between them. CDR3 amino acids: CASTSVGEQFF. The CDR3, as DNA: TGTGCCAGCACCAGTGTTGGTGAGCAGTTCTTC.

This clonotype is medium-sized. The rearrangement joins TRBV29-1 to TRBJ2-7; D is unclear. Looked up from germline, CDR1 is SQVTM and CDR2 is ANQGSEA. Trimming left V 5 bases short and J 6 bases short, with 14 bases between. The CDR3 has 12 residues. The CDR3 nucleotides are TGCAGCGTTCGGGCGGATCGAAGCGAGCAGTACTTC. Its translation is CSVRADRSEQYF.

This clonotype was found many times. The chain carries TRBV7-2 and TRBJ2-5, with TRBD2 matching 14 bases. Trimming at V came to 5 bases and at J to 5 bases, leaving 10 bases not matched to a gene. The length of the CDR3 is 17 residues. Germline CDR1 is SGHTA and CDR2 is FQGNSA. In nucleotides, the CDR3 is TGTGCCAGCAGCCCAAAGACTAGCGGGAGGGCCAAGGAGACCCAGTACTTC. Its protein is CASSPKTSGRAKETQYF.

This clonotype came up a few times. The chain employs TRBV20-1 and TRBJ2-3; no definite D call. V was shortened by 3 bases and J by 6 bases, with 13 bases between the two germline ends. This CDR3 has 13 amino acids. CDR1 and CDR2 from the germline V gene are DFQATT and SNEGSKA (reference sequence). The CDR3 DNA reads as TGCAGTGCTAGGTTGACCGCCGCGGATACGCAGTATTTT. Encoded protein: CSARLTAADTQYF.

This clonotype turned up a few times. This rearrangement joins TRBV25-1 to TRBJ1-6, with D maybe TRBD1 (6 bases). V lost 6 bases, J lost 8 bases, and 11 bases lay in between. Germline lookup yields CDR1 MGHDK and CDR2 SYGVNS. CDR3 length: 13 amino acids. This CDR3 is CASRDRTYSPLHF. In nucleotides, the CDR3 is TGTGCCAGCAGAGACAGGACTTATTCACCCCTCCACTTT.

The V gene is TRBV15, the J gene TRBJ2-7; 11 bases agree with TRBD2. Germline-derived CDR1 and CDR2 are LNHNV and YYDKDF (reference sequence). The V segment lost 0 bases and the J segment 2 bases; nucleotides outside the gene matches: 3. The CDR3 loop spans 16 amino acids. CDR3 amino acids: CATSRDKTSGTYEQYF. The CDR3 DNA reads TGTGCCACCAGCAGAGATAAGACTAGCGGGACCTACGAGCAGTACTTC.

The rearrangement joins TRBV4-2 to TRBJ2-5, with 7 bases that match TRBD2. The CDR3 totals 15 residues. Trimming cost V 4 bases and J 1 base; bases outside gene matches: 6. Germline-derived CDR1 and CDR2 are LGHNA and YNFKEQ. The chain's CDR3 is CASSPRGEAQETQYF. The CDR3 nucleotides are TGTGCCAGCAGCCCCCGGGGGGAGGCCCAAGAGACCCAGTACTTC.

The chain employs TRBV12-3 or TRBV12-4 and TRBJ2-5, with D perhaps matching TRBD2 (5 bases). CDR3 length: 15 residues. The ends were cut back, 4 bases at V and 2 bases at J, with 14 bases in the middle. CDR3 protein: CASSSGVPPQETQYF. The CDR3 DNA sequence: TGTGCCAGCAGTTCCGGGGTGCCGCCTCAAGAGACCCAGTACTTC.

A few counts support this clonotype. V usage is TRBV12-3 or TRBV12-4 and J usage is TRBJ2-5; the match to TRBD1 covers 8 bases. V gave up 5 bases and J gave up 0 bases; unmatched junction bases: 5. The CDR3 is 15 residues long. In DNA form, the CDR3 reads TGTGCCAGCAGTCGGACAGGGAGTTACCAAGAGACCCAGTACTTC. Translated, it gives CASSRTGSYQETQYF.

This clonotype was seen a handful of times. CDR3 DNA: TGTGCCAGCAGTTTCCGGGAGAATGAGCAGTTCTTC. Translation: CASSFRENEQFF. The rearrangement joins TRBV12-3 or TRBV12-4 to TRBJ2-1, with D perhaps matching TRBD2 (6 bases). This CDR3 contains 12 residues. With 3 bases removed from V and 7 bases from J, the gap between germline ends came to 7 bases.

The CDR3 loop reads CASSYGRVDTDTQYF. In nucleotides, the CDR3 is TGTGCCAGCAGTTACGGGAGGGTGGACACAGATACGCAGTATTTT. The rearrangement links TRBV6-2 or TRBV6-3 to TRBJ2-3, with 7 bases lining up with TRBD2. The CDR3 has 15 residues. Per germline, CDR1 MNHEY and CDR2 SVGEGT. The ends lost 2 bases at V and 2 bases at J; junction bases unmatched: 4.

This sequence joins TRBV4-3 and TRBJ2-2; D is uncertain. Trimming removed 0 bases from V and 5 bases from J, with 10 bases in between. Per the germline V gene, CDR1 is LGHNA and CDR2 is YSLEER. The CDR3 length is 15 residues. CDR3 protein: CASSQEPLGTGELFF. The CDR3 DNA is TGCGCCAGCAGCCAAGAGCCCCTAGGGACCGGGGAGCTGTTTTTT.

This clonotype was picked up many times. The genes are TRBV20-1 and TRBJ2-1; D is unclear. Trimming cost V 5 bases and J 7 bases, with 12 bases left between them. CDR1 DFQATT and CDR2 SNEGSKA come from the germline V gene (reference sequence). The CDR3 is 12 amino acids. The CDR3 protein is CSALVDSNEQFF. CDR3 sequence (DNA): TGCAGTGCTCTGGTGGATTCGAATGAGCAGTTCTTC.

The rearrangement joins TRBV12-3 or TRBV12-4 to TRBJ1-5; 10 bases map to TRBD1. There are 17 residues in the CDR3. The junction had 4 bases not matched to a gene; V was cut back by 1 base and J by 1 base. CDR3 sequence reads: CASSLGRQGASNQPQHF. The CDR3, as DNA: TGTGCCAGCAGTTTAGGACGACAGGGGGCGAGCAATCAGCCCCAGCATTTT.

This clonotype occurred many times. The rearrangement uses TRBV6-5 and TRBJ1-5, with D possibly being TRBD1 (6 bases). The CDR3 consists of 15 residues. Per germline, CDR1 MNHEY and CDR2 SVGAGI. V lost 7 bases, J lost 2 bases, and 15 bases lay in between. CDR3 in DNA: TGTGCCAGCACCCCGGACAGTTGGGGCAATCAGCCCCAGCATTTT. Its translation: CASTPDSWGNQPQHF.

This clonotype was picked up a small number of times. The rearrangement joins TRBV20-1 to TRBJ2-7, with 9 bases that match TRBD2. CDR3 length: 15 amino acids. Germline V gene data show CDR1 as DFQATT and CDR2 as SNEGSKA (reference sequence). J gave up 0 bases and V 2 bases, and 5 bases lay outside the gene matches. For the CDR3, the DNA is TGCAGTGCTAGATCTAGCGGGGCGTTCTCCTACGAGCAGTACTTC. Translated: CSARSSGAFSYEQYF.

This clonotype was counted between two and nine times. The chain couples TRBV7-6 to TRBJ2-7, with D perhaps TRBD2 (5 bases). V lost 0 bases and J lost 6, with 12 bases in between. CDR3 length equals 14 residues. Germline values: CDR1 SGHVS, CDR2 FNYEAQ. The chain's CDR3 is CASSLALAPGEQYF. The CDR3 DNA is TGTGCCAGCAGCTTAGCTCTAGCCCCGGGCGAGCAGTACTTC.

CDR3 coding DNA: TGCGCCAGCAGCCAAGATTTTCTAAACACCGGGGAGCTGTTTTTT. Its translation is CASSQDFLNTGELFF. The chain uses TRBV4-3 and TRBJ2-2; D not certain. The CDR3 length is 15 residues. The germline V gene encodes CDR1 LGHNA and CDR2 YSLEER. Deletions cut 0 bases from V and 2 bases from J, with 7 bases between.

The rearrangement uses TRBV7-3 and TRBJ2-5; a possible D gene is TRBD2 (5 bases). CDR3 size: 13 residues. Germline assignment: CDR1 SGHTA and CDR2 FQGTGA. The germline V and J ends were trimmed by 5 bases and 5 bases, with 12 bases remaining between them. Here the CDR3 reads CASSQTSVETQYF. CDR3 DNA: TGTGCCAGCAGCCAAACTAGTGTGGAGACCCAGTACTTC.

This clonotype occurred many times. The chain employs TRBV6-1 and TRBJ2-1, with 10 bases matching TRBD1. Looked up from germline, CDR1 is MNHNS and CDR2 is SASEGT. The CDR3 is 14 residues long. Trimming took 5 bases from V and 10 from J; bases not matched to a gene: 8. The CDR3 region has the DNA TGTGCCAGCAGTCGACAGGGGGCTGTGCGGGAGCAGTTCTTC. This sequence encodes CASSRQGAVREQFF.

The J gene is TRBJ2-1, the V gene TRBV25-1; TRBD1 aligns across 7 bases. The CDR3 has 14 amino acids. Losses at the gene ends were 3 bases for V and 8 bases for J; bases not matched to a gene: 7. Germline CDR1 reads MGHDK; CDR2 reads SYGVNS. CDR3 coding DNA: TGTGCCAGCAGTGATCCGGGACAGAGAGATGAGCAGTTCTTC. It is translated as CASSDPGQRDEQFF.

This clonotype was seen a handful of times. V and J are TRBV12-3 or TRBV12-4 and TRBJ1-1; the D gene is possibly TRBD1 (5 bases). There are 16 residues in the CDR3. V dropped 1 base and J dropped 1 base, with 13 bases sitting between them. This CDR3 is CASSLVGGLRNTEAFF. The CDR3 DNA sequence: TGTGCCAGCAGTTTAGTTGGGGGTTTAAGGAACACTGAAGCTTTCTTT.

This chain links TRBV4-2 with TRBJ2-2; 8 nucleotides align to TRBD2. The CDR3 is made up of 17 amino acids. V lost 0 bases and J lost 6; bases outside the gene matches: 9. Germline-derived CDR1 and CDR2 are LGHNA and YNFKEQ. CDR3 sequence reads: CASSQDTGLVSSGELFF. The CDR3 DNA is TGTGCCAGCAGCCAAGATACGGGACTAGTGTCTTCCGGGGAGCTGTTTTTT.

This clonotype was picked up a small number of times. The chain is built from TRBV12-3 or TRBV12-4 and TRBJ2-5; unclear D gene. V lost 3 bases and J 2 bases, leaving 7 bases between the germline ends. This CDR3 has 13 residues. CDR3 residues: CASSLDPQETQYF. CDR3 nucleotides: TGTGCCAGCAGTTTGGACCCGCAAGAGACCCAGTACTTC.

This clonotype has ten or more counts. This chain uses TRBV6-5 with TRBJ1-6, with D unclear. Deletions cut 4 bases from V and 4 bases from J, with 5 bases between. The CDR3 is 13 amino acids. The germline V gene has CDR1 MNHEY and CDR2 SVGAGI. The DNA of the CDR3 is TGTGCCAGCAGTTCCGGGTATAATTCACCCCTCCACTTT. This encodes CASSSGYNSPLHF.

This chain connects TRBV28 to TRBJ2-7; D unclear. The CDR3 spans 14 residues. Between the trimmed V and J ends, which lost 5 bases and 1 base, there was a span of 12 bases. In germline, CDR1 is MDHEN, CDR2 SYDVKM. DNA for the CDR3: TGTGCCAGCAGTGGATGGACGGAGTCCTACGAGCAGTACTTC. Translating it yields CASSGWTESYEQYF.